Reported below is one TCR beta chain. The antigen is undetermined. The sample comes from a study of shared clonotypes between healthy human individuals. Whole-study findings and limits: Around 5.3% of naive CD4 clonotypes were shared across several donors. Clonotypes shared by all four donors outscored non-shared clonotypes in generation probability.

Only in-frame clones appear in the TCRdb table, and some are missing; sequencing was by immunoSEQ multiplex PCR. The sample has some 2.1 million clones, 85% to 95% seen once. This receptor was obtained from a man between 18 and 35 years old in good health. Specimen: naive CD4+ T cells sorted from blood. Subset here: CD45RA+ positively selected.

CDR3 sequence: CASSLDRVYSPLHF. The CDR3 region has the DNA TGTGCCAGCAGTCTTGACAGGGTGTATTCACCCCTCCACTTT. The rearrangement uses TRBV6-1 and TRBJ1-6; 7 nucleotides agree with TRBD1. CDR1 is MNHNS and CDR2 is SASEGT in the germline V gene. The trim removed 5 bases at V and 8 bases at J, leaving 6 bases unmatched. There are 14 residues in the CDR3.